Listed here is a single T cell receptor beta chain. No antigen is known for it. This record belongs to a study of response to subunit inactivated influenza vaccine. MiXCR was run by TCRdb on the RT-PCR reads, yielding one entry per CDR3 protein. The profile shows hundreds of thousands of distinct CDR3 sequences, approximately 15% of them singletons. Findings of the study overall: The authors suggested that few new T cells are recruited per seasonal influenza vaccination.

This sequence originates from a man in his fifties who received an inactivated influenza vaccine. The sequenced sample was PBMCs from blood, obtained roughly 13 days after vaccination.

The CDR3 DNA reads as TGTGCCACCAGCACCGGGACTAGCGGTACCTACGAGCAGTACTTC. Translated, it gives CATSTGTSGTYEQYF. The chain combines TRBV15 with TRBJ2-7; 11 bases are shared with TRBD2. CDR1 is LNHNV and CDR2 is YYDKDF in the germline V gene (reference sequence). Trimming removed 4 bases from V and 2 bases from J; junction bases left unmatched: 4. The CDR3 contains 15 residues.